The rows below give T cell receptor beta chains drawn from one sample of a study of T cell responses to AZD1222 COVID-19 vaccine. Generated by immunoSEQ multiplex PCR, the TCRdb table keeps only in-frame clones and is missing some. The repertoire holds 110,000 to 150,000 clones, 85% to 95% seen once, with approximately 12% in the top ten. The sample in question was peripheral blood, obtained after recovery from COVID-19. These receptors all stem from an adult who had recovered from COVID-19. Both conserved end residues are part of each CDR3. The D gene is left open where the match is weak. Not every row has a clone size; where given, it reads once, few, many or a size class.

D: .; J: TRBJ1-1; V: TRBV6-5; size: .; DNA: TGTGCCAGCAGTTATACGGTTGGGGCCGTGAACACTGAAGCTTTCTTT; CDR3: CASSYTVGAVNTEAFF
D: .; J: TRBJ2-1; V: TRBV2; size: .; DNA: TGTGCCAGCAGTGATGACAATGAGCAGTTCTTC; CDR3: CASSDDNEQFF
D: .; J: TRBJ1-3; V: TRBV13; size: few; DNA: TGTGCCAGCAGAATAAGCTCTGGAAACACCATATATTTT; CDR3: CASRISSGNTIYF
D: TRBD2; J: TRBJ2-1; V: TRBV5-1; size: .; DNA: TGCGCCAGCAGCCCCGGACTAGCGGGAGGGAATGAGCAGTTCTTC; CDR3: CASSPGLAGGNEQFF
D: .; J: TRBJ1-2; V: TRBV5-1; size: .; DNA: TGCGCCAGCAGCTCCCAAGGGGCGGATCTGGGCTATGGCTACACCTTC; CDR3: CASSSQGADLGYGYTF
D: .; J: TRBJ2-2; V: TRBV3-1/TRBV3-2; size: .; DNA: TGTGCCAGCAGCCAAGGAACCGGGGAGCTGTTTTTT; CDR3: CASSQGTGELFF
D: .; J: TRBJ2-2; V: TRBV24-1; size: .; DNA: TGTGCCACCAGTGATCTGCGGACTACAGGGCACGGGGAGCTGTTTTTT; CDR3: CATSDLRTTGHGELFF
D: .; J: TRBJ1-4; V: TRBV3-1/TRBV3-2; size: .; DNA: TGTGCCAGCAGCCAAACAGGACCAACTAATGAAAAACTGTTTTTT; CDR3: CASSQTGPTNEKLFF
D: TRBD1; J: TRBJ2-3; V: TRBV24-1; size: once; DNA: TGTGCCACCAGTGATTACAGGGGAAAAGGGCATGATACGCAGTATTTT; CDR3: CATSDYRGKGHDTQYF
D: TRBD1; J: TRBJ1-1; V: TRBV7-3; size: .; DNA: TGTGCCAGCAGCCGGGACAGAAACACTGAAGCTTTCTTT; CDR3: CASSRDRNTEAFF
D: TRBD2; J: TRBJ2-7; V: TRBV5-1; size: .; DNA: TGCGCCAGCAGTCCTGAAGCGGGAGGCCCCCACGAGCAGTACTTC; CDR3: CASSPEAGGPHEQYF
D: .; J: TRBJ2-5; V: TRBV7-9; size: .; DNA: TGTGCCAGCAGCTTAGATTGGGGTGCAGAGACCCAGTACTTC; CDR3: CASSLDWGAETQYF
D: TRBD2; J: TRBJ2-2; V: TRBV2; size: .; DNA: TGTGCCAGCAGCCCCGGACTAGCGAGCACCGGGGAGCTGTTTTTT; CDR3: CASSPGLASTGELFF
D: .; J: TRBJ2-2; V: TRBV3-1/TRBV3-2; size: .; DNA: TGTGCCAGCAGCCAAGAGAGACGAACCGGGGAGCTGTTTTTT; CDR3: CASSQERRTGELFF
D: .; J: TRBJ2-6; V: TRBV6-5; size: .; DNA: TGTGCCAGCAGTACGGGACAATCTGGGGCCAACGTCCTGACTTTC; CDR3: CASSTGQSGANVLTF
D: .; J: TRBJ2-3; V: TRBV18; size: .; DNA: TGTGCCAGCTCACCACCGTGGGGGGCAGATACGCAGTATTTT; CDR3: CASSPPWGADTQYF
D: .; J: TRBJ1-3; V: TRBV9; size: once; DNA: TGTGCCAGCAGCGTATCGTCCGACTCTGGAAACACCATATATTTT; CDR3: CASSVSSDSGNTIYF
D: .; J: TRBJ2-3; V: TRBV3-1/TRBV3-2; size: .; DNA: TGTGCCAGCAGCCGGGGGCGGGACCGCACAGATACGCAGTATTTT; CDR3: CASSRGRDRTDTQYF
D: .; J: TRBJ2-2; V: TRBV9; size: .; DNA: TGTGCCAGCAGCGTAGATGGATCACCGGATCCCGGGGAGCTGTTTTTT; CDR3: CASSVDGSPDPGELFF
D: TRBD2; J: TRBJ2-5; V: TRBV28; size: .; DNA: TGTGCCAGCAGTTTAAGTCTAGCGGGAGGGCAAGAGACCCAGTACTTC; CDR3: CASSLSLAGGQETQYF
D: .; J: TRBJ2-2; V: TRBV19; size: .; DNA: TGTGCCAGTAGTATTACCCGTGGTGCCGGGGAGCTGTTTTTT; CDR3: CASSITRGAGELFF
D: TRBD2; J: TRBJ2-4; V: TRBV24-1; size: .; DNA: TGTGCCACCAGTGATTTGGGGCTAGCGGGGGGGAGGGCCAAAAACATTCAGTACTTC; CDR3: CATSDLGLAGGRAKNIQYF
D: .; J: TRBJ2-2; V: TRBV11-2; size: .; DNA: TGTGCCAGCAGCTTAGAGGGGGCGGGAGCCACCGGGGAGCTGTTTTTT; CDR3: CASSLEGAGATGELFF
D: .; J: TRBJ1-4; V: TRBV10-3; size: .; DNA: TGTGCCATCAGGGCCCAGGGTTCTAATGAAAAACTGTTTTTT; CDR3: CAIRAQGSNEKLFF
D: .; J: TRBJ2-7; V: TRBV28; size: .; DNA: TGTGCCAGCAGTGCACGGGACGGAGCTTACGAGCAGTACTTC; CDR3: CASSARDGAYEQYF
D: .; J: TRBJ2-1; V: TRBV5-1; size: .; DNA: TGCGCCAGCAGCTCCCTACTTGACAGGCCCGCAGAGCAGTTCTTC; CDR3: CASSSLLDRPAEQFF
D: TRBD1; J: TRBJ2-2; V: TRBV28; size: once; DNA: TGTGCCAGCAGTGTGCCCGAAGGGGGCTCGAGCGGGGAGCTGTTTTTT; CDR3: CASSVPEGGSSGELFF
D: .; J: TRBJ1-5; V: TRBV24-1; size: .; DNA: TGTGCCACCAGTGATTCGGACAGTAGCAATCAGCCCCAGCATTTT; CDR3: CATSDSDSSNQPQHF
D: .; J: TRBJ2-7; V: TRBV7-2; size: .; DNA: TGTGCCAGCAGCCAGTCGTCGCAGGGCCCTTTCTACGAGCAGTACTTC; CDR3: CASSQSSQGPFYEQYF
D: TRBD2; J: TRBJ2-5; V: TRBV18; size: .; DNA: TGTGCCAGCTCACCACGACTAGCGGGAGTGGGGGTCCAAGAGACCCAGTACTTC; CDR3: CASSPRLAGVGVQETQYF
D: .; J: TRBJ1-1; V: TRBV5-1; size: once; DNA: TGCGCCAGCAGCTCACACCGGGCTAACACTGAAGCTTTCTTT; CDR3: CASSSHRANTEAFF
D: .; J: TRBJ2-7; V: TRBV6-1; size: once; DNA: TGTGCCAGCAGTGAAGCGCGGGGCAGGGTAGTGGCTGCTAGCTACGAGCAGTACTTC; CDR3: CASSEARGRVVAASYEQYF